One and the same sample provided the 29 T cell receptor beta chains below, sequenced in a study of spatial heterogeneity in lung cancer. Time point reported: blood at routine non-recurrence follow-up after resection. TCRdb analysed the 5' RACE reads with MiXCR anew, one entry per CDR3 protein. The table has about 70,000 distinct CDR3 sequences, around 9.3% seen once. Sequenced here: PBMCs, sampled at follow-up. The source of these receptors is a female donor with early-stage non-small cell lung cancer.

In this sample, this clonotype turned up many times. The CDR3 region has the DNA TGTGCCAGTAGTGCCTTAGCGGGAGCCAGCTACGAGCAGTACTTC. It codes for CASSALAGASYEQYF. The chain combines TRBV19 with TRBJ2-7, with 9 bases that match TRBD2. This CDR3 has 15 residues. From germline, CDR1 is LNHDA and CDR2 SQIVND (reference sequence). V was clipped by 5 bases and J by 3 bases; unmatched bases: 8.

This chain joins TRBV6-5 and TRBJ1-1; D gene ambiguous. Germline V lookup: CDR1 MNHEY, CDR2 SVGAGI. The CDR3 has 16 amino acids. Trimming removed 1 base from V and 1 base from J, with 13 bases in between. CDR3 residues: CASSYWAPNGNTEAFF. In DNA form, the CDR3 reads TGTGCCAGCAGTTACTGGGCCCCAAATGGGAACACTGAAGCTTTCTTT.

This clonotype showed up many times. The chain employs TRBV5-1 and TRBJ1-2, with a weak D call TRBD1 (5 bases). Trimming left V 0 bases short and J 1 base short, with 10 bases between. Germline CDR1 reads SGHRS; CDR2 reads YFSETQ. This CDR3 is built from 15 residues. DNA of the CDR3: TGCGCCAGCAGCTTGGGTAGCCAGGGTAACTATGGCTACACCTTC. It yields the protein CASSLGSQGNYGYTF.

This clonotype appeared many times. This rearrangement joins TRBV5-1 to TRBJ1-1; D perhaps matches TRBD1 (6 bases). CDR1 and CDR2 from the germline V gene are SGHRS and YFSETQ. V was shortened by 3 bases and J by 7 bases, with 16 bases between the two germline ends. CDR3 length: 14 amino acids. CDR3 nucleotide sequence: TGCGCCAGCAGCTCGAGGGGGTTAACTGGTGAAGCTTTCTTT. It translates to CASSSRGLTGEAFF. Full variable domain (missing parts from reference TRBV5-1 and TRBJ1-1): KAGVTQTPRYLIKTRGQQVTLSCSPISGHRSVSWYQQTPGQGLQFLFEYFSETQRNKGNFPGRFSGRQFSNSRSEMNVSTLELGDSALYLCASSSRGLTGEAFFGQGTRLTVV.

This clonotype showed up many times. The chain links TRBV2 to TRBJ2-7; D call uncertain. The CDR3 contains 13 residues. Germline CDR1 reads SNHLY; CDR2 reads FYNNEI. V was clipped by 2 bases and J by 4 bases, with 9 bases between them. CDR3 sequence: CASSELADYEQYF. For the CDR3, the DNA is TGTGCCAGCAGTGAATTAGCAGATTACGAGCAGTACTTC.

This clonotype has a count of ten or more. The rearrangement links TRBV19 to TRBJ1-4; D is uncertain. The CDR3 has 12 amino acids. Trimming left V 11 bases short and J 7 bases short, with 14 bases between. Germline CDR1 reads LNHDA; CDR2 reads SQIVND (reference sequence). DNA of the CDR3: TGTGCCGGTCAGAAGATCGGTGAAAAACTGTTTTTT. It is translated as CAGQKIGEKLFF.

The chain joins TRBV28 to TRBJ2-7; a possible D gene is TRBD2 (6 bases). V was shortened by 1 base and J by 5 bases, with 12 bases between the two germline ends. This CDR3 has 14 amino acids. Germline CDR1 MDHEN, CDR2 SYDVKM. The CDR3 bases are TGTGCCAGCAGTTTATTGGGTGGGAGGAACGAGCAGTACTTC. Its protein is CASSLLGGRNEQYF.

This clonotype has more than one count but fewer than ten. A read error is possible here, since a much larger clone lies one base away. CDR3 DNA sequence: TGTGTCAGCAGCTTCCGGGGAGACACTGAAGCTTTCTTT. Translating it yields CVSSFRGDTEAFF. The genes are TRBV11-2 and TRBJ1-1; no reliable D call. The CDR3 has 13 amino acids. Per germline, CDR1 SGHAT and CDR2 FQNNGV.

The V gene is TRBV7-8, the J gene TRBJ2-5, with D uncertain. CDR3 length: 15 amino acids. The germline V gene has CDR1 SGHVS and CDR2 FQNEAQ. Trimming left V 5 bases short and J 4 bases short, with 17 bases between. CDR3: CASSHNPSLGETQYF. CDR3 nucleotides: TGTGCCAGCAGCCACAATCCATCGCTCGGAGAGACCCAGTACTTC.

This clonotype came up many times. This sequence joins TRBV19 and TRBJ2-1; D might be TRBD1 (5 bases). Trimming left V 7 bases short and J 5 bases short, with 15 bases between. The CDR3 length is 14 residues. The V gene's germline CDR1 is LNHDA and CDR2 SQIVND (reference sequence). The CDR3 here is CASTKRGGDNEQFF. The CDR3 coding sequence is TGTGCCAGTACCAAAAGGGGCGGAGACAATGAGCAGTTCTTC.

At least ten counts were recorded for this clonotype. V usage is TRBV7-2 and J usage is TRBJ2-3; 7 positions match TRBD2. With 5 bases clipped from V and 9 bases from J, the junction kept 5 bases outside the gene matches. CDR3 length equals 12 residues. Germline assignment: CDR1 SGHTA and CDR2 FQGNSA. DNA of the CDR3: TGTGCCAGCAGCCCGACTAGCAGAACGCAGTATTTT. Its translation is CASSPTSRTQYF.

This clonotype appeared many times. This sequence joins TRBV20-1 and TRBJ2-3; D not certain. Per the germline V gene, CDR1 is DFQATT and CDR2 is SNEGSKA (reference sequence). The CDR3 consists of 15 residues. V lost 0 bases, J lost 1 base, and 11 bases lay in between. The CDR3, as DNA: TGCAGTGCTAGAGATGGGCAATTTGGCACAGATACGCAGTATTTT. Protein sequence: CSARDGQFGTDTQYF.

The V gene is TRBV7-2, the J gene TRBJ1-1; 8 nucleotides agree with TRBD1. Germline lookup yields CDR1 SGHTA and CDR2 FQGNSA. The CDR3 is made up of 12 amino acids. After removal of 0 bases from V and 11 bases from J, the junction contained 2 bases not matched to a gene. The CDR3 bases are TGTGCCAGCAGCTTAGCCGGGACAGGTGCTTTCTTT. This translates into CASSLAGTGAFF.

This clonotype was seen at least ten times. The J gene is TRBJ1-1, the V gene TRBV6-5; D might be TRBD1 (5 bases). This CDR3 has 14 amino acids. Germline V CDR1 and CDR2: MNHEY, SVGAGI. Trimming cost V 2 bases and J 1 base, with 8 bases left between them. CDR3 in DNA: TGTGCCAGCAGTTACGGACAAGCGAACACTGAAGCTTTCTTT. Protein sequence: CASSYGQANTEAFF.

The V and J genes are TRBV2 and TRBJ1-5, with D maybe TRBD1 (6 bases). Between the trimmed V and J ends, which lost 7 bases and 7 bases, there was a span of 17 bases. The CDR3 has 14 residues. Germline CDR1 reads SNHLY; CDR2 reads FYNNEI. CDR3 DNA: TGTGCCAGCAAGCGAGAACAGGGTGGCCAGCCCCAGCATTTT. Its protein is CASKREQGGQPQHF.

Concerning this clonotype itself: This clone may be a read error of a much larger clone one base away. CDR3: CATSTLRRREQPQHF. The CDR3 nucleotides read TGTGCCACCAGCACTCTGCGGAGGAGAGAACAGCCCCAGCATTTT. The chain has TRBV15 and TRBJ1-5; D gene ambiguous. This CDR3 is 15 amino acids long. The germline gives CDR1 LNHNV, CDR2 YYDKDF (reference sequence). V lost 4 bases to trimming and J lost 7 bases, with 17 bases between them.

This clonotype showed up many times. The CDR3 region is CASSVFGTALEADTQYF. Written as DNA, the CDR3 is TGCGCCAGCAGCGTGTTCGGGACAGCGCTGGAGGCAGATACGCAGTATTTT. V and J are TRBV5-1 and TRBJ2-3; 7 bases map to TRBD1. The germline CDR1 and CDR2 sequences are SGHRS and YFSETQ. The CDR3 has 17 residues. Losses at the gene ends were 4 bases for V and 4 bases for J; bases not matched to a gene: 15.

The chain joins TRBV2 to TRBJ1-1; D perhaps matches TRBD1 (5 bases). V was trimmed by 4 bases and J by 4 bases, leaving 10 bases between them. This CDR3 is 13 amino acids long. Per the germline V gene, CDR1 is SNHLY and CDR2 is FYNNEI. CDR3 nucleotide sequence: TGTGCCAGCAGTGTTCAGGGAGGCACTGAAGCTTTCTTT. Protein: CASSVQGGTEAFF.

This clonotype came up many times. The J gene is TRBJ1-4, the V gene TRBV5-1, with 9 positions matching TRBD1. CDR1 is SGHRS, CDR2 YFSETQ, per germline. V trimming: 4 bases; J trimming: 6 bases; junction bases outside the gene matches: 7. The CDR3 runs to 15 residues. CDR3 DNA sequence: TGCGCCAGCAGCCCCGCCGGGACAGGGTATGAAAAACTGTTTTTT. This translates into CASSPAGTGYEKLFF.

The sample holds many counts of this clonotype. The chain employs TRBV19 and TRBJ2-2; tentatively, D is TRBD2 (5 bases). The CDR3 has 12 amino acids. Germline CDR1 and CDR2: LNHDA and SQIVND (reference sequence). The germline V and J ends were trimmed by 10 bases and 5 bases, with 11 bases remaining between them. CDR3 amino acids: CATSRGTGELFF. CDR3 coding DNA: TGTGCCACCTCCCGGGGTACCGGGGAGCTGTTTTTT.

This clonotype was found a few times. The J gene is TRBJ1-1, the V gene TRBV12-3 or TRBV12-4; no definite D call. Trimming removed 2 bases from V and 5 bases from J, with 6 bases in between. This CDR3 contains 12 residues. CDR3 amino acids: CASSLRQTEAFF. CDR3 sequence (DNA): TGTGCCAGCAGTTTAAGACAAACTGAAGCTTTCTTT.

This clonotype was counted at least ten times. The rearrangement links TRBV19 to TRBJ2-7; D is perhaps TRBD1 (5 bases). Germline CDR1 LNHDA, CDR2 SQIVND (reference sequence). Trimming cost V 2 bases and J 3 bases, with 17 bases left between them. This CDR3 has 16 residues. In DNA, the CDR3 is TGTGCCAGTAGTATATTCGGGCAGACAGAGTACTACGAGCAGTACTTC. Amino acid sequence: CASSIFGQTEYYEQYF. Combining the CDR3 with reference TRBV19 and TRBJ2-7 gives the whole variable domain DGGITQSPKYLFRKEGQNVTLSCEQNLNHDAMYWYRQDPGQGLRLIYYSQIVNDFQKGDIAEGYSVSREKKESFPLTVTSAQKNPTAFYLCASSIFGQTEYYEQYFGPGTRLTVT.

This clonotype was observed at least ten times. The gene calls are TRBV6-4 and TRBJ2-2, with a weak D call TRBD2 (5 bases). V lost 3 bases and J lost 0, with 11 bases in between. The CDR3 consists of 16 residues. Germline V gene sequence: CDR1 MRHNA, CDR2 SNTAGT. The CDR3 DNA sequence: TGTGCCAGCAGTGAGGAGGAGGAAACGAACACCGGGGAGCTGTTTTTT. Encoded protein: CASSEEEETNTGELFF.

This clonotype was counted a few times. V is TRBV5-1 and J is TRBJ2-2; D may be TRBD2 (5 bases). The CDR3 has 18 residues. V was clipped by 3 bases and J by 5 bases, with 23 bases between them. The germline V gene has CDR1 SGHRS and CDR2 YFSETQ. CDR3 region: CASSSPTPGSRGTGELFF. DNA of the CDR3: TGCGCCAGCAGCTCGCCAACGCCGGGTTCCCGGGGAACCGGGGAGCTGTTTTTT. Looking up the rest from reference TRBV5-1 and TRBJ2-2 gives the full variable domain: KAGVTQTPRYLIKTRGQQVTLSCSPISGHRSVSWYQQTPGQGLQFLFEYFSETQRNKGNFPGRFSGRQFSNSRSEMNVSTLELGDSALYLCASSSPTPGSRGTGELFFGEGSRLTVL.

This clonotype was seen repeatedly, ten times or more. The chain uses TRBV5-1 and TRBJ2-2; D ambiguous. Between the trimmed V and J ends, which lost 3 bases and 5 bases, there was a span of 17 bases. Germline V CDR1 and CDR2: SGHRS, YFSETQ. The CDR3 sequence is 16 residues long. CDR3 residues: CASSSRGLEATGELFF. CDR3 sequence (DNA): TGCGCCAGCAGCTCCCGTGGGCTCGAGGCGACCGGGGAGCTGTTTTTT.

Ten or more counts support this clonotype. The V call is TRBV7-9, the J call TRBJ2-7, with 8 bases matching TRBD2. V lost 4 bases to trimming and J lost 3 bases; unmatched junction nucleotides: 11. Looked up from germline, CDR1 is SEHNR and CDR2 is FQNEAQ (reference sequence). The CDR3 spans 16 residues. CDR3 nucleotide sequence: TGTGCCAGCAGCTCACCGGGAGGGCGGTCGATCTACGAGCAGTACTTC. This encodes CASSSPGGRSIYEQYF.

As concerns this clonotype: This may be a read error: a much more frequent sequence differs by one nucleotide. The genes are TRBV29-1 and TRBJ1-2; D perhaps matches TRBD1 (6 bases). Germline CDR1 reads SQVTM; CDR2 reads ANQGSEA. V shed 6 bases and J shed 8 bases, with 19 bases lying between them. This CDR3 has 13 amino acids. CDR3 in amino acids: CSVVGDIAYGYTF. CDR3 in DNA: TGCAGCGTGGTAGGGGACATCGCCTACGGCTACACCTTC.

The chain uses TRBV9 and TRBJ2-1; a possible D gene is TRBD1 (5 bases). V lost 0 bases and J lost 4, with 14 bases in between. Germline V gene sequence: CDR1 SGDLS, CDR2 YYNGEE. The CDR3 is made up of 16 amino acids. The DNA for the CDR3 is TGTGCCAGCAGCGTAGTAAGGTCAGGGTCATACAATGAGCAGTTCTTC. As protein: CASSVVRSGSYNEQFF.

This clonotype occurred a few times. The chain uses TRBV4-1 and TRBJ1-1, with 8 positions matching TRBD1. From germline, CDR1 is MGHRA and CDR2 YSYEKL. This CDR3 spans 16 amino acids. Unmatched junction bases numbered 6, after V lost 0 bases and J lost 3 bases. CDR3 sequence reads: CASSQETGVRYTEAFF. The CDR3 DNA reads TGCGCCAGCAGCCAAGAGACAGGGGTGAGGTACACTGAAGCTTTCTTT.